The rows below give T cell receptor beta chains drawn from one sample of a study of blood T cell repertoires in COVID-19. Assay used: immunoSEQ multiplex PCR; TCRdb lists only in-frame clones, some missing. The repertoire consists of 200,000 to 250,000 clones, with 85% to 90% occurring once and the leading ten covering under 9%. The material sequenced was peripheral blood. Source of these receptors: a woman between 65 and 79 years old with active or convalescent COVID-19. Each CDR3 is given with its conserved first and last residue. Each record gives: D gene, CDR3 length, clone size, V gene, J gene, CDR3 DNA, CDR3 protein. D genes are given only for firm matches. A clone size is listed for some rows: how often the clone was seen (once, few, many), or a class if it is expanded.

d_call: TRBD1
cdr3_length: 15
clone_size: NA
v_call: TRBV4-3
j_call: TRBJ1-1
cdr3_nt: TGCGCCAGCAGCCAACTTGGCAGGGGGGAAACTGAAGCTTTCTTT
cdr3_aa: CASSQLGRGETEAFF

d_call: NA
cdr3_length: 13
clone_size: NA
v_call: TRBV11-3
j_call: TRBJ2-5
cdr3_nt: TGTGCCAGCGCTAAAAATAGAGCAGAGACCCAGTACTTC
cdr3_aa: CASAKNRAETQYF

d_call: NA
cdr3_length: 13
clone_size: NA
v_call: TRBV11-1
j_call: TRBJ1-1
cdr3_nt: TGTGCCAGCAGCCCAACAGGGAACACTGAAGCTTTCTTT
cdr3_aa: CASSPTGNTEAFF

d_call: TRBD1
cdr3_length: 14
clone_size: NA
v_call: TRBV6-2/TRBV6-3
j_call: TRBJ1-1
cdr3_nt: TGTGCCAGCAGTTTCCGACAGGGAATAACTGAAGCTTTCTTT
cdr3_aa: CASSFRQGITEAFF

d_call: NA
cdr3_length: 13
clone_size: NA
v_call: TRBV4-3
j_call: TRBJ2-1
cdr3_nt: TGCGCCAGCAGCCAGGTCAGGGTCGCTGAGCAGTTCTTC
cdr3_aa: CASSQVRVAEQFF

d_call: NA
cdr3_length: 16
clone_size: NA
v_call: TRBV3-1/TRBV3-2
j_call: TRBJ1-6
cdr3_nt: TGTGCCAGCAGCCCTACAGGGCAGATCTATAATTCACCCCTCCACTTT
cdr3_aa: CASSPTGQIYNSPLHF

d_call: NA
cdr3_length: 16
clone_size: NA
v_call: TRBV18
j_call: TRBJ1-6
cdr3_nt: TGTGCCAGCTCAGGGCGACAGAGCTCCTATAATTCACCCCTCCACTTT
cdr3_aa: CASSGRQSSYNSPLHF

d_call: NA
cdr3_length: 13
clone_size: NA
v_call: TRBV18
j_call: TRBJ2-5
cdr3_nt: TGTGCCAGCTCACCAGGGCAGGCAGAGACCCAGTACTTC
cdr3_aa: CASSPGQAETQYF

d_call: NA
cdr3_length: 16
clone_size: NA
v_call: TRBV9
j_call: TRBJ2-6
cdr3_nt: TGTGCCAGCAGCCCACGAACTAGTCTGGGGGCCAACGTCCTGACTTTC
cdr3_aa: CASSPRTSLGANVLTF

d_call: NA
cdr3_length: 12
clone_size: NA
v_call: TRBV10-2
j_call: TRBJ2-7
cdr3_nt: TGCGCCAGCAGCATAGCAGAGTACGAGCAGTACTTC
cdr3_aa: CASSIAEYEQYF

d_call: NA
cdr3_length: 11
clone_size: NA
v_call: TRBV11-2
j_call: TRBJ2-6
cdr3_nt: TGTGCCAGCAGCCCTGCCAACGTCCTGACTTTC
cdr3_aa: CASSPANVLTF

d_call: NA
cdr3_length: 13
clone_size: few
v_call: TRBV12-3/TRBV12-4
j_call: TRBJ1-6
cdr3_nt: TGTGCCAGCAGCTCAGGGGTGAGGTCACCCCTCCACTTT
cdr3_aa: CASSSGVRSPLHF

d_call: TRBD1
cdr3_length: 19
clone_size: NA
v_call: TRBV19
j_call: TRBJ1-5
cdr3_nt: TGTGCCAGTAGTATAGAGGAGGGACAGGCTCAACGGGGCAATCAGCCCCAGCATTTT
cdr3_aa: CASSIEEGQAQRGNQPQHF

d_call: NA
cdr3_length: 13
clone_size: NA
v_call: TRBV7-8
j_call: TRBJ2-1
cdr3_nt: TGTGCCAGCAGCTCGAACCTCAGGGGCGGGCAGTTCTTC
cdr3_aa: CASSSNLRGGQFF

d_call: NA
cdr3_length: 13
clone_size: NA
v_call: TRBV6-4
j_call: TRBJ1-1
cdr3_nt: TGTGCCAGCAGTCTTGTTACAGGCACTGAAGCTTTCTTT
cdr3_aa: CASSLVTGTEAFF

d_call: TRBD1
cdr3_length: 13
clone_size: once
v_call: TRBV12-3/TRBV12-4
j_call: TRBJ2-7
cdr3_nt: TGTGCCAGCAGTTCGGGACAGTGGGGCGAGCAGTACTTC
cdr3_aa: CASSSGQWGEQYF

d_call: TRBD1
cdr3_length: 16
clone_size: NA
v_call: TRBV2
j_call: TRBJ2-1
cdr3_nt: TGTGCCAGCAGCCGAACGCGGACAGGGGAACCTCTTGAGCAGTTCTTC
cdr3_aa: CASSRTRTGEPLEQFF

d_call: TRBD1
cdr3_length: 14
clone_size: NA
v_call: TRBV7-8
j_call: TRBJ2-2
cdr3_nt: TGTGCCAGCAGCTCGAGACAGGGCCCCGGGGAGCTGTTTTTT
cdr3_aa: CASSSRQGPGELFF

d_call: NA
cdr3_length: 14
clone_size: NA
v_call: TRBV9
j_call: TRBJ1-3
cdr3_nt: TGTGCCAGCAGCGTAGTGACGGAGTGGAACACCATATATTTT
cdr3_aa: CASSVVTEWNTIYF

d_call: NA
cdr3_length: 13
clone_size: NA
v_call: TRBV5-5
j_call: TRBJ1-1
cdr3_nt: TGTGCCAGCAGCAACAATGTGAACACTGAAGCTTTCTTT
cdr3_aa: CASSNNVNTEAFF

d_call: TRBD1
cdr3_length: 13
clone_size: NA
v_call: TRBV27
j_call: TRBJ2-7
cdr3_nt: TGTGCCAGCAGTGCCAGGGGGCCCTACGAGCAGTACTTC
cdr3_aa: CASSARGPYEQYF

d_call: TRBD1
cdr3_length: 13
clone_size: NA
v_call: TRBV19
j_call: TRBJ1-1
cdr3_nt: TGTGCCAGTAGTACGCGGACAGGAGTCGGGGCTTTCTTT
cdr3_aa: CASSTRTGVGAFF

d_call: TRBD2
cdr3_length: 15
clone_size: NA
v_call: TRBV2
j_call: TRBJ2-7
cdr3_nt: TGTGCCAGCAGTGAAGCGGCGGGGGGGGCCTACGAGCAGTACTTC
cdr3_aa: CASSEAAGGAYEQYF

d_call: NA
cdr3_length: 14
clone_size: NA
v_call: TRBV5-4
j_call: TRBJ1-2
cdr3_nt: TGTGCCAGCAGCGCACGGGGGGTTAGGTCTGGCTACACCTTC
cdr3_aa: CASSARGVRSGYTF

d_call: NA
cdr3_length: 16
clone_size: NA
v_call: TRBV27
j_call: TRBJ1-6
cdr3_nt: TGTGCCAGCAGTTTATCGTCGCGGGCAGATTATTCACCCCTCCACTTT
cdr3_aa: CASSLSSRADYSPLHF

d_call: NA
cdr3_length: 14
clone_size: NA
v_call: TRBV7-2
j_call: TRBJ2-7
cdr3_nt: TGTGCCAGTATGAGTCCCCCATTCATCTACGAGCAGTACTTC
cdr3_aa: CASMSPPFIYEQYF

d_call: NA
cdr3_length: 11
clone_size: NA
v_call: TRBV4-3
j_call: TRBJ1-2
cdr3_nt: TGCGCCAGCAGACTGGACAGCCGCCTTTACTTC
cdr3_aa: CASRLDSRLYF

d_call: NA
cdr3_length: 15
clone_size: NA
v_call: TRBV5-1
j_call: TRBJ2-7
cdr3_nt: TGCGCCAGCAGCTTGAAGGGCGGACTGTCCTACGAGCAGTACTTC
cdr3_aa: CASSLKGGLSYEQYF

d_call: TRBD1
cdr3_length: 14
clone_size: NA
v_call: TRBV3-1/TRBV3-2
j_call: TRBJ2-7
cdr3_nt: TGTGCCAGCAGCAGGACAGGGCTCGCCTACGAGCAGTACTTC
cdr3_aa: CASSRTGLAYEQYF

d_call: NA
cdr3_length: 12
clone_size: NA
v_call: TRBV14
j_call: TRBJ1-2
cdr3_nt: TGTGCCAGCAGCCCCCAGGGCAATGGCTACACCTTC
cdr3_aa: CASSPQGNGYTF

d_call: NA
cdr3_length: 16
clone_size: NA
v_call: TRBV7-6
j_call: TRBJ1-1
cdr3_nt: TGTGCCAGCACCCCGAGAGAGGGCCGCATGAACACTGAAGCTTTCTTT
cdr3_aa: CASTPREGRMNTEAFF

d_call: NA
cdr3_length: 16
clone_size: NA
v_call: TRBV11-2
j_call: TRBJ1-6
cdr3_nt: TGTGCCAGCAGCTTAGGTCTAGGGGGGGCGACTTCACCCCTCCACTTT
cdr3_aa: CASSLGLGGATSPLHF

d_call: TRBD1
cdr3_length: 17
clone_size: once
v_call: TRBV6-4
j_call: TRBJ2-3
cdr3_nt: TGTGCCAGCAGTGTCCGAACCGTGGGACAGGGGTCAGATACGCAGTATTTT
cdr3_aa: CASSVRTVGQGSDTQYF

d_call: TRBD1
cdr3_length: 11
clone_size: NA
v_call: TRBV7-2
j_call: TRBJ1-4
cdr3_nt: TGTGCCACGCTGGACAGGGGAAAACTGTTTTTT
cdr3_aa: CATLDRGKLFF

d_call: NA
cdr3_length: 16
clone_size: NA
v_call: TRBV5-6
j_call: TRBJ1-3
cdr3_nt: TGTGCCAGCAGCAACCCCCGGTACGGAGCTGGAAACACCATATATTTT
cdr3_aa: CASSNPRYGAGNTIYF

d_call: NA
cdr3_length: 16
clone_size: NA
v_call: TRBV21-1
j_call: TRBJ2-2
cdr3_nt: TGTGCCAGCAGCAGCGGCGGGGGCCTTAACACCGGGGAGCTGTTTTTT
cdr3_aa: CASSSGGGLNTGELFF

d_call: NA
cdr3_length: 13
clone_size: few
v_call: TRBV5-1
j_call: TRBJ2-7
cdr3_nt: TGCGCCAGCAGCTTTCCCAGGGGCTACGAGCAGTACTTC
cdr3_aa: CASSFPRGYEQYF

d_call: TRBD1
cdr3_length: 13
clone_size: once
v_call: TRBV19
j_call: TRBJ1-1
cdr3_nt: TGTGCCAGTAGAAACACAGGGGCCACTGAAGCTTTCTTT
cdr3_aa: CASRNTGATEAFF

d_call: NA
cdr3_length: 13
clone_size: NA
v_call: TRBV7-9
j_call: TRBJ1-6
cdr3_nt: TGTGCCAGCAGCATAAATACTTATTCACCCCTCCACTTT
cdr3_aa: CASSINTYSPLHF

d_call: NA
cdr3_length: 13
clone_size: NA
v_call: TRBV12-5
j_call: TRBJ2-3
cdr3_nt: TGTGCTAGTGGTTTGGGATCATCAGGTACGCAGTATTTT
cdr3_aa: CASGLGSSGTQYF

d_call: NA
cdr3_length: 14
clone_size: NA
v_call: TRBV29-1
j_call: TRBJ2-3
cdr3_nt: TGCAGCGTTTCCCATCCCCGGAGGGAAGATACGCAGTATTTT
cdr3_aa: CSVSHPRREDTQYF

d_call: NA
cdr3_length: 14
clone_size: NA
v_call: TRBV7-2
j_call: TRBJ2-1
cdr3_nt: TGTGCCAGCACCTCACGAGGGGGGGACAATGAGCAGTTCTTC
cdr3_aa: CASTSRGGDNEQFF

d_call: NA
cdr3_length: 13
clone_size: NA
v_call: TRBV12-3/TRBV12-4
j_call: TRBJ1-2
cdr3_nt: TGTGCCAGCAGTTCCCGGGCGAGGGAAGGCTACACCTTC
cdr3_aa: CASSSRAREGYTF

d_call: TRBD1
cdr3_length: 14
clone_size: NA
v_call: TRBV5-1
j_call: TRBJ1-3
cdr3_nt: TGCGCCAGCAGCCTGGACAGGGCTGGAAACACCATATATTTT
cdr3_aa: CASSLDRAGNTIYF

d_call: NA
cdr3_length: 17
clone_size: NA
v_call: TRBV11-2
j_call: TRBJ1-1
cdr3_nt: TGTGCCAGCAGCCTTGATGGACGGAGGGAGTGGAACACTGAAGCTTTCTTT
cdr3_aa: CASSLDGRREWNTEAFF

d_call: NA
cdr3_length: 11
clone_size: NA
v_call: TRBV6-2/TRBV6-3
j_call: TRBJ2-1
cdr3_nt: TGTGCCAGCAGTTACCCGAGTGAGCAGTTCTTC
cdr3_aa: CASSYPSEQFF

d_call: NA
cdr3_length: 15
clone_size: few
v_call: TRBV4-3
j_call: TRBJ1-6
cdr3_nt: TGCGCCAGCAGCCAAGCTTCGCTGGGGGGTTCACCCCTCCACTTT
cdr3_aa: CASSQASLGGSPLHF

d_call: NA
cdr3_length: 15
clone_size: NA
v_call: TRBV4-2
j_call: TRBJ1-5
cdr3_nt: TGTGCCAGCAGCCAGCTGACAGGAATCAATCAGCCCCAGCATTTT
cdr3_aa: CASSQLTGINQPQHF

d_call: NA
cdr3_length: 15
clone_size: NA
v_call: TRBV27
j_call: TRBJ2-7
cdr3_nt: TGTGCCAGCAGTTCAAGACGACCGGGTGCCCACGAGCAGTACTTC
cdr3_aa: CASSSRRPGAHEQYF

d_call: TRBD1
cdr3_length: 15
clone_size: NA
v_call: TRBV5-4
j_call: TRBJ1-6
cdr3_nt: TGTGCCAGCAGCTTACGGACAGGGGGTGGGTCACCCCTCCACTTT
cdr3_aa: CASSLRTGGGSPLHF

d_call: NA
cdr3_length: 12
clone_size: NA
v_call: TRBV19
j_call: TRBJ1-2
cdr3_nt: TGTGCCAGTAAGCCTACTAACTATGGCTACACCTTC
cdr3_aa: CASKPTNYGYTF